The 9 T cell receptor beta chains presented below share a single source sample, sequenced in a study of shared clonotypes between healthy human individuals (dated by TCRdb to about 2020). Preparation of the library involved the immunoSEQ multiplex PCR assay. TCRdb carries this immuneACCESS record with in-frame sequences only. Its versions omit some clonotypes, under half of them owing to an unresolved V gene in the studies checked, with the rest unexplained. The sample records some 580,000 clones, about 98% of which are singletons. The ten largest account for 0.3% of the sample. For the CD8 naive samples, CD45RO-negative cells were positively selected for CCR7, yielding a CD45RA+CCR7+ population from which TemRA cells were excluded. Sequencing was done on a sample of naive CD8+ T cells sorted from blood. According to the study, the label for this sample's cell subset or site signals: CD45RA+CCR7+. The origin of the receptors is a man aged 25 to 40 in good health.

The genes are TRBV11-2 and TRBJ2-3; D not certain. This CDR3 is built from 12 residues. Germline-derived CDR1 and CDR2 are SGHAT and FQNNGV. The ends were cut back, 5 bases at V and 5 bases at J, with 8 bases in the middle. The CDR3 DNA sequence: TGTGCCAGCAGCGTGGGTGGAGATACGCAGTATTTT. This encodes CASSVGGDTQYF.

V and J are TRBV7-9 and TRBJ1-5; D perhaps matches TRBD1 (6 bases). V was clipped by 1 base and J by 4 bases, with 14 bases between them. This CDR3 region has 16 residues. Per the germline V gene, CDR1 is SEHNR and CDR2 is FQNEAQ (reference sequence). The CDR3 region is CASSLDIGQGNQPQHF. The CDR3 DNA follows: TGTGCCAGCAGCTTAGATATCGGCCAGGGGAATCAGCCCCAGCATTTT.

This clone occurred once. DNA of the CDR3: TGTGCCAGCTCACCGACGGAGGGGTTTAGCACAGATACGCAGTATTTT. It specifies CASSPTEGFSTDTQYF. The rearrangement joins TRBV18 to TRBJ2-3; the D gene is possibly TRBD2 (6 bases). The CDR3 spans 16 residues. Per germline, CDR1 KGHSH and CDR2 LQKENI. V was pared by 3 bases and J by 0 bases, with 13 bases between.

V gene TRBV7-7 combines with J gene TRBJ2-5; D not certain. V was cut by 5 bases and J by 1 base, with 14 bases left in between. This CDR3 spans 15 amino acids. In germline, CDR1 is SSHAT, CDR2 FNYEAQ (reference sequence). The CDR3 loop is CASSANRNLQETQYF. For the CDR3, the DNA is TGTGCCAGCAGCGCGAATAGGAACCTCCAAGAGACCCAGTACTTC.

The chain is built from TRBV4-3 and TRBJ1-4; 7 bases are a match to TRBD1. J was trimmed by 8 bases and V by 0 bases; bases with no gene match: 9. The CDR3 is 16 residues long. CDR1 and CDR2 (germline): LGHNA, YSLEER. The CDR3 here is CASSQESADRREKLFF. In DNA form, the CDR3 reads TGCGCCAGCAGCCAAGAGTCGGCGGACAGGAGAGAAAAACTGTTTTTT.

The chain has TRBV7-9 and TRBJ2-5, with TRBD2 as a possible D gene (5 bases). The CDR3 is 16 amino acids. The ends were cut back, 8 bases at V and 0 bases at J, with 19 bases in the middle. CDR1 and CDR2 (germline): SEHNR, FQNEAQ (reference sequence). CDR3 nucleotides: TGTGCCAGCGGACGGATCGTGAGCGGTAACCAAGAGACCCAGTACTTC. Protein sequence: CASGRIVSGNQETQYF. Complete variable domain (other parts from reference TRBV7-9 and TRBJ2-5): DTGVSQNPRHKITKRGQNVTFRCDPISEHNRLYWYRQTLGQGPEFLTYFQNEAQLEKSRLLSDRFSAERPKGSFSTLEIQRTEQGDSAMYLCASGRIVSGNQETQYFGPGTRLLVL.

The chain recombines TRBV25-1 with TRBJ1-1, with D perhaps matching TRBD1 (5 bases). The CDR3 totals 12 residues. The V gene lost 7 bases and the J gene lost 4 bases, with 10 bases spanning the gap. Germline V gene data show CDR1 as MGHDK and CDR2 as SYGVNS. The CDR3 sequence is CASMEDSTEAFF. CDR3 nucleotides: TGTGCCAGCATGGAAGACAGCACTGAAGCTTTCTTT.

The chain carries TRBV15 and TRBJ2-1, with 9 positions matching TRBD1. This CDR3 is built from 15 residues. The trim removed 4 bases at V and 3 bases at J, leaving 4 bases unmatched. Germline CDR1 LNHNV, CDR2 YYDKDF (reference sequence). As DNA, the CDR3 is TGTGCCACCAGCAAGGACAGGGGTTTCTACAATGAGCAGTTCTTC. Residues: CATSKDRGFYNEQFF.

This rearrangement joins TRBV2 to TRBJ2-7; TRBD2 matches 8 bases. The junction had 9 bases not matched to a gene; V was cut back by 3 bases and J by 2 bases. Germline V lookup: CDR1 SNHLY, CDR2 FYNNEI. This CDR3 has 16 residues. The CDR3 loop reads CASSDLRGADPYEQYF. CDR3 DNA: TGTGCCAGCAGTGATTTGCGGGGGGCTGATCCCTACGAGCAGTACTTC.